This T cell receptor beta chain is drawn from a study of blood T cell repertoires in COVID-19. Trimming at V came to 5 bases and at J to 1 base, leaving 5 bases not matched to a gene. In germline, CDR1 is SGHAT, CDR2 FQNNGV. The CDR3 length is 17 residues. In the source study's methods: Amplification from reference gene primers served as the basis for estimated nucleated cell counts. TCRdb keeps only in-frame clones here, not all; method: immunoSEQ multiplex PCR. D and trimming come from the DNA, and the V and J calls and clone size come from that table. The sample carries 250,000 to 400,000 clones, 90% recorded once.

Sample: peripheral blood. The receptor comes from a woman in her twenties or thirties with COVID-19, enrolled during active disease. The rearrangement links TRBV11-2 to TRBJ2-5; 15 bases agree with TRBD2. CDR3 sequence reads: CASSAGTSGRPQETQYF. CDR3 DNA: TGTGCCAGCAGCGCCGGGACTAGCGGGAGGCCCCAAGAGACCCAGTACTTC.